This T cell receptor (beta chain) emerged from a study of cytomegalovirus exposure and HLA in healthy donors. Study outcomes and limitations: The study listed roughly 160 cytomegalovirus-associated TCR beta chains.

With 60 Vbeta and 13 Jbeta primers, the PCR was carried out. TCRdb's copy holds only in-frame clones and misses some; the assay was immunoSEQ multiplex PCR. The repertoire holds about 150,000 clones, with 60% to 80% as singletons. V was clipped by 6 bases and J by 9 bases, with 15 bases between them. There are 14 residues in the CDR3. The germline gives CDR1 SGHTA, CDR2 FQGNSA. In the case of this clone: As yet, its antigen is unknown.

The chain combines TRBV7-2 with TRBJ1-6; D may be TRBD1 (5 bases). Sequenced input: PBMCs. The TCR sequence derives from a male donor in good health and CMV-seronegative. As DNA, the CDR3 is TGTGCCAGCAGTTTCAGGGCCTCTAGTTCACCCCTCCACTTT. Translated, it gives CASSFRASSSPLHF.